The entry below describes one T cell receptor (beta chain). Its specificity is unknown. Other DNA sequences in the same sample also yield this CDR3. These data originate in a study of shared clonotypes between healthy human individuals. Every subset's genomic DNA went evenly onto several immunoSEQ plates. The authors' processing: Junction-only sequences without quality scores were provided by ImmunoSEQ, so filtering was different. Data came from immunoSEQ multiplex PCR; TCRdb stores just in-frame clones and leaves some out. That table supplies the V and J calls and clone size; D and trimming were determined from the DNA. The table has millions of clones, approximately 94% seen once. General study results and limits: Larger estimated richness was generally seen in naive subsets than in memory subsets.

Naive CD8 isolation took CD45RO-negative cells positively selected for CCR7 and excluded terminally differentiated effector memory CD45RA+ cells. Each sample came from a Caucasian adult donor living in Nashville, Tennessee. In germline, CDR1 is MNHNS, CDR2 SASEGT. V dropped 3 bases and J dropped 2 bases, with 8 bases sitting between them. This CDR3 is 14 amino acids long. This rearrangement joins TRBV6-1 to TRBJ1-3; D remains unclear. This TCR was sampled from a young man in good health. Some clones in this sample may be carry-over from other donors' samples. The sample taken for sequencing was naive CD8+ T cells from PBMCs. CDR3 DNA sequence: TGTGCCAGCAGTGAGCGAGGTCCTGGAAACACCATATATTTT. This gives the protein CASSERGPGNTIYF.